Reported below is one TCR beta chain. The data were taken from a study of T-cell reconstitution after alpha-beta-depleted transplantation in children. V shed 5 bases and J 4 bases; nucleotides not matched to a gene: 5. Looked up from germline, CDR1 is MNHEY and CDR2 is SVGEGT. The CDR3 is made up of 14 amino acids. Preparation of the TCRbeta library used unique molecular identifiers. TCRdb re-derived calls from the PCR reads in MiXCR, one entry per CDR3 protein. Counted here are about 240,000 distinct CDR3 sequences, about 12% occurring once; the ten biggest clones make up around 2.5%. This chain uses TRBV6-2 or TRBV6-3 with TRBJ1-2, with TRBD1 matching over 9 bases. The sequenced sample was PBMCs from the stem cell graft donor, obtained from the stem cell graft. This receptor was obtained from a human donor who donated a stem cell graft to a child with acute lymphoblastic leukemia. The CDR3 spells CASSRGQGSYGYTF. The CDR3 nucleotides read TGTGCCAGCAGTAGAGGACAGGGGAGCTATGGCTACACCTTC.